These T cell receptor beta chains were read from a single sample in a study of cytomegalovirus exposure and HLA in healthy donors. Clones were sequenced by immunoSEQ multiplex PCR, and TCRdb holds only the in-frame ones, with some missing. The table shows tens of thousands of clones, with around 76% occurring only once. The sequenced sample consisted of PBMCs. These receptors originate from a man in his fifties or sixties in good health and CMV-seronegative. Each CDR3 is given with its conserved first and last residue. A D gene is named only where the DNA matches it firmly. Size tells how often a clone was seen (once, few, many) or the class of an expanded clone, and some rows leave it out.

V	D	J	size	DNA	CDR3
TRBV7-9	NA	TRBJ1-2	NA	TGTGCCAGCAGTCGGACAGCATTATATGGCTACACCTTC	CASSRTALYGYTF
TRBV5-4	NA	TRBJ1-1	NA	TGTGCCTGGCGGGGGCCTGAAGCTTTCTTT	CAWRGPEAFF
TRBV27	NA	TRBJ2-3	NA	TGTGCCAGCAGTTTAATCTTTCAGGGAACAGATACGCAGTATTTT	CASSLIFQGTDTQYF
TRBV2	TRBD1	TRBJ1-2	NA	TGTGCCAGCACCGGACAGGGGGGAATCTATGGCTACACCTTC	CASTGQGGIYGYTF
TRBV2	NA	TRBJ1-1	NA	TGTGCCAGCAGTGACCAGGGCTCCACTGAAGCTTTCTTT	CASSDQGSTEAFF
TRBV19	NA	TRBJ1-1	NA	TGTGCCAGTAGACAGAACCTGGCTGAAGCTTTCTTT	CASRQNLAEAFF
TRBV30	TRBD1	TRBJ1-5	NA	TGTGCCTGGAGTCCGGGACAGGGCGTTCAGCCCCAGCATTTT	CAWSPGQGVQPQHF
TRBV19	NA	TRBJ1-5	once	TGTGCCTTATCGCCGGGAAAGGGCGACAATCAGCCCCAGCATTTT	CALSPGKGDNQPQHF
TRBV30	NA	TRBJ1-1	NA	TGTGCCTGGATGATGAGCGGTGACACTGAAGCTTTCTTT	CAWMMSGDTEAFF
TRBV10-3	NA	TRBJ1-5	NA	TGTGCCATCAAGCACCAAGGGGAAAATCAGCCCCAGCATTTT	CAIKHQGENQPQHF
TRBV18	NA	TRBJ2-2	NA	TGTGCCAGCTCACCCCAAAAGACAGGTTCCGAGGAGCTGTTTTTT	CASSPQKTGSEELFF
TRBV28	TRBD1	TRBJ1-2	few	TGTGCCAGCAGTTTAAGGACAGGGTCGGATGGCTACACCTTC	CASSLRTGSDGYTF
TRBV18	TRBD2	TRBJ2-7	NA	TGTGCCAGCTCACCTCTAGCGGGAGACTACGAGCAGTACTTC	CASSPLAGDYEQYF
TRBV19	NA	TRBJ1-5	NA	TGTGCCAGTAGCACCCAGGTGGTCCAGCCCCAGCATTTT	CASSTQVVQPQHF
TRBV5-1	NA	TRBJ1-1	NA	TGCGCCAGCAGCCCACAGGGCATATCAACTGAAGCTTTCTTT	CASSPQGISTEAFF
TRBV10-3	NA	TRBJ2-6	NA	TGTGCCATCAGTGGGGGGGACGCCTCCTCTGGGGCCAACGTCCTGACTTTC	CAISGGDASSGANVLTF
TRBV5-1	TRBD2	TRBJ2-1	NA	TGCGCCAGCAGCACGGGACTAGAATACAATGAGCAGTTCTTC	CASSTGLEYNEQFF
TRBV19	NA	TRBJ1-1	NA	TGTGCCAGTAGCCCTTGGGGCAGGGTGGCTTTCTTT	CASSPWGRVAFF
TRBV2	NA	TRBJ1-4	NA	TGTGCCAGCAGTGAAATGACAAGAAATGAAAAACTGTTTTTT	CASSEMTRNEKLFF
TRBV6-7	NA	TRBJ1-3	NA	TGTGCCAGCTCCCCCGGGTGTCCTGGAAACACCATATATTTT	CASSPGCPGNTIYF
TRBV28	TRBD1	TRBJ2-4	NA	TGTGCCAGCAGCCAATCCGGGACAGGGACCAAAAACATTCAGTACTTC	CASSQSGTGTKNIQYF
TRBV7-8	NA	TRBJ2-7	NA	TGTGCCAGCAGCAGATCAGGGTACGAGCAGTACTTC	CASSRSGYEQYF
TRBV5-6	TRBD1	TRBJ1-4	NA	TGTGCCAGCAGCCTCGGGCGCGGGACAGGGGTCGAAAAACTGTTTTTT	CASSLGRGTGVEKLFF
TRBV30	TRBD1	TRBJ1-1	NA	TGTGCCTGGAGGCCGAGACAGGGCCTTCCGGGAGCTTTCTTT	CAWRPRQGLPGAFF
TRBV2	TRBD2	TRBJ2-7	NA	TGTGCCAGCAGTGAAGGGACTAGCGGGGTCTACGAGCAGTACTTC	CASSEGTSGVYEQYF
TRBV2	TRBD1	TRBJ1-1	NA	TGTGCCGGGGACAGGGCCCTCCCCATGAACACTGAAGCTTTCTTT	CAGDRALPMNTEAFF
TRBV9	TRBD1	TRBJ2-7	NA	TGTGCCAGCAGCGTAGGTAGCAGGGGGAAATCCTACGAGCAGTACTTC	CASSVGSRGKSYEQYF
TRBV27	NA	TRBJ1-2	NA	TGTGCCAGCAGTTCCGTCGGGGGTAGGATGGGCTACACCTTC	CASSSVGGRMGYTF
TRBV9	TRBD2	TRBJ2-7	NA	TGTGCCAGCAGCGTAAGCGGGGCGAACTACGAGCAGTACTTC	CASSVSGANYEQYF
TRBV6-5	TRBD2	TRBJ2-7	NA	TGTGCCAGCAGTATGACTAGCGGGAGCGTCTACGAGCAGTACTTC	CASSMTSGSVYEQYF
TRBV28	NA	TRBJ1-2	NA	TGTGCCAGCAGTTTGCCCGGCGGGGGCAAAGGCTATGGCTACACCTTC	CASSLPGGGKGYGYTF
TRBV19	TRBD1	TRBJ1-6	few	TGTGCCAGTACCCATCTTGACAGGGCAAAATCACCCCTCCACTTT	CASTHLDRAKSPLHF
TRBV7-9	NA	TRBJ1-1	NA	TGTGCCAGCAGCTTAGAGTCAGTCCCTGAAGCTTTCTTT	CASSLESVPEAFF
TRBV28	TRBD1	TRBJ1-1	NA	TGTGCCAGCAGTTACAGGGGGCGCACTGAAGCTTTCTTT	CASSYRGRTEAFF
TRBV27	TRBD2	TRBJ2-1	NA	TGTGCCAGCAGGCGCGGGACTAGCGGGACTAACTACAATGAGCAGTTCTTC	CASRRGTSGTNYNEQFF
TRBV29-1	NA	TRBJ1-2	NA	TGCAGCGTCCTCCCGGGACAAACGGCTAACTATGGCTACACCTTC	CSVLPGQTANYGYTF
TRBV20-1	NA	TRBJ2-3	NA	TGCAGTGCTGGACAGTTAGATACGCAGTATTTT	CSAGQLDTQYF
TRBV19	TRBD2	TRBJ2-5	NA	TGTGCCAGTAGGCAAGCTAGCGGGGGTCGCGGGGAGACCCAGTACTTC	CASRQASGGRGETQYF
TRBV9	NA	TRBJ2-1	NA	TGTGCCAGCAGCTCTCAGGGCAACTCCTACAATGAGCAGTTCTTC	CASSSQGNSYNEQFF
TRBV25-1	TRBD2	TRBJ2-1	NA	TGTGCCAGCGGAGCGGGAGGACTCTCCTACAATGAGCAGTTCTTC	CASGAGGLSYNEQFF
TRBV5-4	NA	TRBJ1-1	NA	TGTGCCAGCAGCTTGGAACAGGCAGGCACTGAAGCTTTCTTT	CASSLEQAGTEAFF
TRBV27	NA	TRBJ1-5	few	TGTGCCAGCAGTCGCAGCACAGGCCACAATCAGCCCCAGCATTTT	CASSRSTGHNQPQHF
TRBV19	TRBD1	TRBJ2-1	NA	TGTGCCAGTAAAACCCGGACAGGGGGCGGGCACAATGAGCAGTTCTTC	CASKTRTGGGHNEQFF
TRBV5-1	TRBD1	TRBJ1-1	NA	TGCGCCAGCAGCTTGGGTTGGACAGGGGGAATGAACACTGAAGCTTTCTTT	CASSLGWTGGMNTEAFF
TRBV19	NA	TRBJ1-2	once	TGTGCCAGTAGCGCAGGGGACACTTTCTATGGCTACACCTTC	CASSAGDTFYGYTF
TRBV5-6	NA	TRBJ2-1	NA	TGTGCCAGCAGCTTGGATCCTAGCAGCAATGAGCAGTTCTTC	CASSLDPSSNEQFF
TRBV27	NA	TRBJ1-2	NA	TGTGCCAGCAGTTTACGTGCGGGTTGGCTCCTCGGCTACACCTTC	CASSLRAGWLLGYTF
TRBV7-2	TRBD1	TRBJ1-2	NA	TGTGCCAGCAGTAGGGGGACAGGGGACCTCTATGGCTACACCTTC	CASSRGTGDLYGYTF
TRBV2	NA	TRBJ1-1	few	TGTGCCAGCAGTGATCAGGGTTGGACTGAAGCTTTCTTT	CASSDQGWTEAFF
TRBV28	NA	TRBJ2-7	NA	TGTGCCGGCTCCTCAGCGAAGGTAGCTCCCCTTTACGAGCAGTACTTC	CAGSSAKVAPLYEQYF
TRBV11-2	TRBD2	TRBJ2-2	NA	TGTGCCAGCAGACAAGGGACTAGCGGGGTCGGGGAGCTGTTTTTT	CASRQGTSGVGELFF
TRBV19	TRBD1	TRBJ2-2	NA	TGTGCCAGTAGTAAACAGGGGGGGAACACCGGGGAGCTGTTTTTT	CASSKQGGNTGELFF
TRBV2	TRBD1	TRBJ2-3	NA	TGTGCCAGCAGTCGGGACAGGGGGCGCGGAGATACGCAGTATTTT	CASSRDRGRGDTQYF
TRBV7-9	NA	TRBJ1-2	NA	TGTGCCAGCAGCTCAGTACGGGGGGCAGACTATGGCTACACCTTC	CASSSVRGADYGYTF
TRBV6-5	NA	TRBJ1-2	NA	TGTGCCAGCAGTTACTCCGGACAGTGGGGCTTCTATGGCTACACCTTC	CASSYSGQWGFYGYTF
TRBV6-6	NA	TRBJ1-5	NA	TGTGCCAGCAGACAGGGAAAGGATCAGCCCCAGCATTTT	CASRQGKDQPQHF
TRBV6-6	NA	TRBJ2-3	once	TGTGCCAGCACCTCTTCGAGAGGGACAGATACGCAGTATTTT	CASTSSRGTDTQYF